The text below deals with one T cell receptor (beta chain). TCRdb's table, derived via immunoSEQ multiplex PCR, lists solely in-frame clones and lacks some. The data contain about 59,000 clones, 70% to 85% of them seen just once; the ten biggest clones take up 3.5%. This entry belongs to a study of blood T cell repertoires in COVID-19. Germline lookup yields CDR1 MNHNS and CDR2 SASEGT. Trimming left V 1 base short and J 12 bases short, with 7 bases between. The CDR3 totals 11 residues. The sequence came from a man in his 60s with acute or convalescent COVID-19. Specimen: peripheral blood. This chain uses TRBV6-1 with TRBJ2-1, with no clear D. CDR3 DNA sequence: TGTGCCAGCAGTGAAGTGTATGTGCAGTTCTTC. It specifies CASSEVYVQFF.